This T cell receptor beta chain was observed in a study of shared clonotypes between healthy human individuals. Study-level background: Per donor, CD8 memory used one plate, CD8 naive used two, CD4 memory used three and CD4 naive used three. Findings of the study overall: Among non-shared clonotypes, generation probabilities were lower than among those shared by all four donors.

CDR1 SGDLS and CDR2 YYNGEE come from the germline V gene. The CDR3 totals 15 residues. V lost 0 bases, J lost 4 bases, and 13 bases lay in between. As for this clone: Its target is unknown.

Only in-frame clones appear in the TCRdb table, and some are missing; sequencing was by immunoSEQ multiplex PCR. The table has about 2.3 million clones, approximately 95% seen once. The source is a man younger than 35 in good health. Some clones in this sample may be carry-over from other donors' samples. Material for sequencing was naive CD4+ T cells from PBMCs. The subset is: CD45RA+ positively selected. This chain joins TRBV9 and TRBJ1-2; unclear D gene. The chain's CDR3 is CASSVAEALPYGYTF. The CDR3 bases are TGTGCCAGCAGCGTAGCGGAAGCCCTCCCCTATGGCTACACCTTC.